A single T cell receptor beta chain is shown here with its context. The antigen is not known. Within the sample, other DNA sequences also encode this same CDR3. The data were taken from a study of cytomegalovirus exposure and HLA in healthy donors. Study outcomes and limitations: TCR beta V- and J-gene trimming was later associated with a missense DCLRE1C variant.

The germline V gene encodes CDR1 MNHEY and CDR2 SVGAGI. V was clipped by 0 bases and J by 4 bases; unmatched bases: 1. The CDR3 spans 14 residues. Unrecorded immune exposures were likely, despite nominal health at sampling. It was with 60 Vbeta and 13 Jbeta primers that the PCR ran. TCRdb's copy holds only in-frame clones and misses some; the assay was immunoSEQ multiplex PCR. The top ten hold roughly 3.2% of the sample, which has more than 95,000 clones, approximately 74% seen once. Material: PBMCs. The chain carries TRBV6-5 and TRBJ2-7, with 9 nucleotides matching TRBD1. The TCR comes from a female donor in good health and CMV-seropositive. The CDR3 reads CASSYSDRGYEQYF. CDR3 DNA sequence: TGTGCCAGCAGTTACTCGGACAGGGGATACGAGCAGTACTTC.